This T cell receptor (beta chain) emerged from a study of shared clonotypes between healthy human individuals. Study background: Those who served as donors were a couple of women and a few men between the ages of 18 and 49.

Negatively enriched CD4+ T cells were divided by CD45RA into naive and memory. The repertoire was sequenced with immunoSEQ multiplex PCR; TCRdb's copy has only in-frame clones and lacks some. The sample lists 2.3 million or so clones; approximately 93% were seen once. V shed 3 bases and J 4 bases; nucleotides not matched to a gene: 16. The CDR3 covers 17 residues. The V gene's germline CDR1 is SGDLS and CDR2 YYNGEE. The chain uses TRBV9 and TRBJ2-7; 7 bases are shared with TRBD1. This sequence was found in a man between 18 and 35 years old in good health. Some clones in this sample may be carry-over from other donors' samples. Sequencing used naive CD4+ T cells from PBMCs. The subset denotes: CD45RA+ positively selected. The CDR3 DNA follows: TGTGCCAGCAGCGACCCCCACAACTTGACAGGGAAATACGAGCAGTACTTC. Its translation is CASSDPHNLTGKYEQYF.